This T cell receptor beta chain appears in the sequencing data of a study of T cells expressing NK-cell markers. Study-wide background: It was sorted CD3+CD56+NKG2C+, CD3+CD56+NKG2C- and CD3+CD56-NKG2C+ T cells that supplied the TCR beta repertoires.

Each CDR3 protein gets one entry in TCRdb, which reprocessed the 5' RACE reads and gives no DNA. Here the sample table reports some 390,000 distinct CDR3 sequences. The CDR3 runs to 14 residues. Germline V gene lookup returns CDR1 DFQATT and CDR2 SNEGSKA (reference sequence). This chain links TRBV20-1 with TRBJ2-5; the TRBD2 assignment by TCRdb is unverifiable without DNA. The receptor was derived from a woman aged 45-65 years in good health. Sequencing used blood T cells: a sorted CD56 or NKG2C T cell subset, CD4+ or CD8+ T cells, or bulk PBMC T cells (not recorded which). The CDR3 reads CSASLLGGRETQYF.